This T cell receptor beta chain was recorded in a study of T cells after yellow fever vaccination. Whole-study findings and limits: Most primary-vaccination clones reappeared after the booster (96% CD4, 75% to 90% CD8). Overlap between CD4 and CD8 compartments was detected for a small share of clonotypes. Peaking faster, on day 5 versus 15, the secondary response was nonetheless weaker.

Template switching by 5'RACE produced TCR cDNA, adding a universal primer site and UMIs. MiXCR, run by TCRdb on the 5' RACE reads, gives a single entry per CDR3 protein. This sample has approximately 600,000 distinct CDR3 sequences; about 12% occur once, and the top ten carry 14% to 15%. Remarks on this clonotype: Its antigen is as yet unknown.

V dropped 1 base and J dropped 5; count of bases not matched to a gene: 3. The CDR3 sequence is 15 residues long. Germline values: CDR1 DFQATT, CDR2 SNEGSKA (reference sequence). The sequences come from PBMCs, collected on the day of the yellow fever booster vaccination. This chain joins TRBV20-1 and TRBJ2-2; 11 bases match TRBD2. The TCR sequence derives from a man aged 30-40 years who received the YFV17D yellow fever vaccine. The CDR3 DNA reads as TGCAGTGCTAGAGCTAGCGGGAGGAGTACCGGGGAGCTGTTTTTT. This codes for CSARASGRSTGELFF.